These 18 T cell receptor beta chains were all obtained from the same sample, sequenced in a study of regulatory T cells in long-lasting Graves disease. Assembly of TCR beta libraries relied on iRepertoire HTBI primers together with Arm-PCR of CDR3 regions. TCRdb re-called the multiplex PCR reads through MiXCR, storing one row per CDR3 protein. The table shows approximately 270,000 distinct CDR3 sequences, with 15% to 20% occurring only once. Time point described: newly diagnosed GD, antithyroid drugs for less than 3 months. The TCR library was prepared using RNA isolated from PBMCs. The same sample was also studied in work on T cells in Graves' hyperthyroidism and ophthalmopathy.

Sample: peripheral blood mononuclear cells (PBMCs), taken at new diagnosis, from a patient treated with antithyroid drugs. These receptor sequences come from a woman younger than 45 with Graves disease.

This clonotype is a singleton in its sample. This is likely an artifact of a read error, given a far larger clone one base away. The rearrangement uses TRBV2 and TRBJ2-1; tentatively, D is TRBD2 (6 bases). Trimming left V 5 bases short and J 10 bases short, with 18 bases between. The CDR3 covers 14 residues. Germline loops: CDR1 SNHLY, CDR2 FYNNEI. The CDR3 bases are TGTGCCAGCAGTCCTCGACTAGGGCCCTACGAGCAGTTCTTC. It yields the protein CASSPRLGPYEQFF.

The chain has TRBV20-1 and TRBJ1-4; D is undetermined. The CDR3 covers 14 residues. In germline, CDR1 is DFQATT, CDR2 SNEGSKA (reference sequence). The V end lost 4 bases, the J end lost 0 bases, and 9 bases lay between the germline ends. CDR3 nucleotide sequence: TGCAGTGCTACTGCATCAGCAACTAATGAAAAACTGTTTTTT. This sequence encodes CSATASATNEKLFF.

As regards this clonotype: One end of the junction fails to match germline, which may point to a read error. The gene calls are TRBV19 and TRBJ2-1; 8 bases are shared with TRBD2. The CDR3 totals 14 residues. Germline CDR1 LNHDA, CDR2 SQIVND (reference sequence). CDR3 nucleotide sequence: TGTGCCAGTAGTCCTCCGGGACTAGGCAATGAGCGGTTCTTC. Its protein product is CASSPPGLGNERFF.

This clonotype came up many times. The J gene is TRBJ1-4, the V gene TRBV5-1; tentative D call: TRBD1 (5 bases). The V end lost 1 base, the J end lost 4 bases, and 8 bases lay between the germline ends. The germline gives CDR1 SGHRS, CDR2 YFSETQ. CDR3 size: 14 residues. Here the CDR3 DNA reads TGCGCCAGCAGCTTGCAAAGGGGTAATGAAAAACTGTTTTTT. Residues: CASSLQRGNEKLFF.

J is TRBJ2-5 and V is TRBV11-1, with D tentatively TRBD1 or TRBD2 (6 bases each). CDR3 length equals 14 residues. V was cut by 3 bases and J by 4 bases, with 12 bases left in between. Germline V gene lookup returns CDR1 SGHAT and CDR2 FQDESV (reference sequence). For the CDR3, the DNA is TGTGCCAGCAGCTTTGGGGGGCCGGGAGAGACCCAGTACTTC. Encoded protein: CASSFGGPGETQYF.

This clonotype was counted ten times or more. The chain links TRBV4-1 to TRBJ1-2, with 11 nucleotides matching TRBD1. V lost 2 bases and J lost 6; bases outside the gene matches: 8. This CDR3 has 16 residues. CDR1 MGHRA and CDR2 YSYEKL come from the germline V gene. CDR3 nucleotides: TGCGCCAGCAGCCAACAACCGGGACAGGGGGTAGATGGCTACACCTTC. Encoded protein: CASSQQPGQGVDGYTF.

This clonotype has a count of ten or more. The chain joins TRBV12-3 or TRBV12-4 to TRBJ2-5, with D perhaps being TRBD1 or TRBD2 (5 bases each). This CDR3 comprises 13 residues. V was pared by 1 base and J by 5 bases, with 8 bases between. CDR3 nucleotides: TGTGCCAGCAGTTTAGTCAGGGACGAGACCCAGTACTTC. It codes for CASSLVRDETQYF.

This clonotype was observed many times. The genes are TRBV7-9 and TRBJ1-4, with TRBD1 identical over 7 bases. This CDR3 has 14 residues. The germline V gene has CDR1 SEHNR and CDR2 FQNEAQ (reference sequence). The trim removed 3 bases at V and 4 bases at J, leaving 2 bases unmatched. CDR3 loop: CASSLGTVNEKLFF. The CDR3 DNA reads TGTGCCAGCAGCTTGGGGACAGTTAATGAAAAACTGTTTTTT.

This clonotype was counted many times. The CDR3 spells CASHPESRPYGYTF. The CDR3 DNA reads TGTGCCAGCCATCCCGAGTCCAGACCCTATGGCTACACCTTC. The genes are TRBV7-2 and TRBJ1-2; the D is unclear. CDR3 length: 14 amino acids. V was trimmed by 8 bases and J by 4 bases, leaving 17 bases between them. Germline V gene sequence: CDR1 SGHTA, CDR2 FQGNSA.

This clonotype was counted ten times or more. The conserved final phenylalanine or tryptophan is absent from the CDR3, which likely points to a read error. V is TRBV9 and J is TRBJ2-1; D might be TRBD1 (6 bases). In germline, CDR1 is SGDLS, CDR2 YYNGEE. The CDR3 is made up of 15 amino acids. Between the trimmed V and J ends, which lost 4 bases and 12 bases, there was a span of 23 bases. In DNA, the CDR3 is TGTGCCAGCAGCCCGAGGACAGACCCCCAAGGGGGGCAGTTCTCC. This gives the protein CASSPRTDPQGGQFS.

This clonotype was counted only a few times. The V gene is TRBV27, the J gene TRBJ1-6; no clear D. The CDR3 length is 15 residues. Germline V gives CDR1 MNHEY, CDR2 SMNVEV (reference sequence). The V end lost 2 bases, the J end lost 6 bases, and 11 bases lay between the germline ends. The CDR3 spells CASSLPWEPNSPLHF. The DNA for the CDR3 is TGTGCCAGCAGTTTACCCTGGGAGCCTAATTCACCCCTCCACTTT.

The rearrangement uses TRBV3-1 and TRBJ2-7; TRBD1 agrees at 8 bases. CDR3 length equals 15 residues. Germline V gives CDR1 LGHDT, CDR2 YNNKEL (reference sequence). V was pared by 4 bases and J by 2 bases, with 7 bases of the junction left unmatched. The CDR3 nucleotides read TGTGCCAGCAGCCCAGGAGGACAGGGTGCCTACGAGCAGTACTTC. It yields the protein CASSPGGQGAYEQYF.

In nucleotides, the CDR3 is TGCGCCAGCAGCTTTGAGCGGGATTCACCCCTCCACTTT. Protein sequence: CASSFERDSPLHF. The chain links TRBV5-1 to TRBJ1-6; D call uncertain. The V and J ends lost 2 bases and 8 bases respectively, with 8 bases between them. CDR1 and CDR2 from the germline V gene are SGHRS and YFSETQ. The CDR3 has 13 amino acids.

This clonotype was observed a few times. V usage is TRBV9 and J usage is TRBJ1-2; weak D call: TRBD1 (5 bases). The ends were cut back, 3 bases at V and 8 bases at J, with 8 bases in the middle. The CDR3 consists of 11 residues. Per the germline V gene, CDR1 is SGDLS and CDR2 is YYNGEE. The CDR3 DNA follows: TGTGCCAGCAGCGGGGGCGGGGGCTACACCTTC. This gives the protein CASSGGGGYTF.

This clonotype was recorded many times. J is TRBJ2-1 and V is TRBV7-9; D unclear. Germline V lookup: CDR1 SEHNR, CDR2 FQNEAQ (reference sequence). Trimming shortened V by 1 base and J by 11 bases, and 12 bases separated the two germline ends. The CDR3 totals 13 residues. As DNA, the CDR3 is TGTGCCAGCAGCTTAGTATCCTACACCCAGCAGTTCTTC. Translation gives CASSLVSYTQQFF.

Regarding this clonotype: A read error likely explains this, since a far larger clone differs by one base. The chain links TRBV7-9 to TRBJ1-2, with D perhaps TRBD1 (5 bases). The germline CDR1 and CDR2 sequences are SEHNR and FQNEAQ (reference sequence). V was clipped by 3 bases and J by 7 bases, with 18 bases between them. CDR3 length: 15 residues. The CDR3 nucleotides read TGTGCCAGCAGCTTTCTACGGGGCACGCGAGGTGGCTACACCTTC. Its translation is CASSFLRGTRGGYTF.

This clonotype has ten or more counts. The chain is built from TRBV20-1 and TRBJ1-2; the D gene is possibly TRBD1 (5 bases). The CDR3 is 16 residues long. Deletions cut 6 bases from V and 0 bases from J, with 20 bases between. Germline V gene data show CDR1 as DFQATT and CDR2 as SNEGSKA (reference sequence). CDR3 nucleotide sequence: TGCAGTGCCCAAGGGGCAGGGAGGACCCCTAACTATGGCTACACCTTC. It codes for CSAQGAGRTPNYGYTF.

This clonotype was picked up a small number of times. This sequence joins TRBV19 and TRBJ2-4, with D perhaps matching TRBD1 (6 bases). Germline V gene lookup returns CDR1 LNHDA and CDR2 SQIVND (reference sequence). Trimming left V 5 bases short and J 0 bases short, with 11 bases between. CDR3 size: 15 residues. In DNA form, the CDR3 reads TGTGCCAGTAGTCAACAGGGCCAAGCCAAAAACATTCAGTACTTC. It translates to CASSQQGQAKNIQYF.